The 5 T cell receptor beta chains in this list originate from one sample, sequenced in a study of shared clonotypes between healthy human individuals. TCRdb's table, derived via immunoSEQ multiplex PCR, lists solely in-frame clones and lacks some. This sample has approximately 460,000 clones; around 77% occur once, and the top ten carry 9.5% to 15%. The sequencing input was PBMCs. The receptors were sampled from a woman aged 40 to 50 in good health. Some clones in this sample may be carry-over from other donors' samples.

The chain links TRBV5-1 to TRBJ2-7, with 10 positions matching TRBD2. The J segment lost 0 bases and the V segment lost 4 bases, leaving 7 bases of the junction unmatched. From germline, CDR1 is SGHRS and CDR2 YFSETQ. There are 16 residues in the CDR3. The CDR3 coding sequence is TGCGCCAGCAGCGCAGCTAGCGGGGGTAGCTCCTACGAGCAGTACTTC. Translating gives CASSAASGGSSYEQYF.

The chain is built from TRBV1 and TRBJ2-3. TRBV1 is labeled a pseudogene. The CDR3 runs to 15 residues. CDR3 in DNA: TGCACCAGCAGCCTCGGTGGGTTCCCCACAGATACGCAGTATTTT. The encoded protein is CTSSLGGFPTDTQYF.

As concerns this clone: Given a far larger clone just one base away, this is likely a sequencing read error. The J gene is TRBJ2-3, the V gene TRBV5-1; D is ambiguous. Trimming stripped 3 bases from V and 4 bases from J, with 3 bases between. Germline CDR1 and CDR2: SGHRS and YFSETQ. The CDR3 totals 11 residues. The CDR3 loop is CASSCADTQYF. CDR3 DNA: TGCGCCAGCAGCTGTGCAGATACGCAGTATTTT.

This clone appeared a few times. The chain combines TRBV5-1 with TRBJ2-3; no reliable D call. The germline V and J ends were trimmed by 3 bases and 5 bases, with 7 bases remaining between them. CDR1 and CDR2 (germline): SGHRS, YFSETQ. This CDR3 has 12 amino acids. Here the CDR3 reads CASSSVGDTQYF. The CDR3 DNA reads TGCGCCAGCAGCTCGGTTGGAGATACGCAGTATTTT.

V is TRBV6-1 and J is TRBJ1-2, with 7 bases aligning to TRBD1. V dropped 6 bases and J dropped 5; count of bases not matched to a gene: 6. The CDR3 has 13 residues. Germline loops: CDR1 MNHNS, CDR2 SASEGT. The CDR3 reads CASRLQGRYGYTF. The CDR3 DNA reads as TGTGCCAGCAGGCTACAGGGGCGGTATGGCTACACCTTC.